The entry below describes one T cell receptor beta chain. The data derive from a study of patients and donors after allogeneic stem cell transplantation. TCRdb recomputed calls from the RT-PCR reads with MiXCR, one row per CDR3 protein. The data contain roughly 960,000 distinct CDR3 sequences, around 17% of them singletons. The V gene's germline CDR1 is SNHLY and CDR2 FYNNEI. V dropped 6 bases and J dropped 4; count of bases not matched to a gene: 9. The CDR3 runs 15 residues. Sample: blood, either unsorted or a sorted T cell fraction (not recorded which). This sequence was found in a human donor who was either an allogeneic HSCT recipient or a stem cell or donor lymphocyte infusion donor (not recorded which). It is not recorded whose cells these are; they may come from a transplant donor. This rearrangement joins TRBV2 to TRBJ2-1, with 7 bases fitting TRBD2. The CDR3 DNA follows: TGTGCCAGCAGGGGAGGGGTAAGCCTGTACAATGAGCAGTTCTTC. As protein: CASRGGVSLYNEQFF. Together with reference TRBV2 and TRBJ2-1, the CDR3 gives the full variable domain: EPEVTQTPSHQVTQMGQEVILRCVPISNHLYFYWYRQILGQKVEFLVSFYNNEISEKSEIFDDQFSVERPDGSNFTLKIRSTKLEDSAMYFCASRGGVSLYNEQFFGPGTRLTVL.